The entry that follows covers one TCR beta chain sequence. Its antigen target is currently unknown. Per-nucleotide qualities are absent, and no much larger clonotype sits a single base away. The CDR3 covers 15 residues, taking in both the cysteine and the phenylalanine. The CDR3 DNA has 45 bases and is translated from base 1. For CDR1 and CDR2, the germline V gene (reference sequence) lists LNHNV and YYDKDF. Ends trimmed: V by 1 base, J by 7 bases; bases unmatched to a gene: 5. This sample stems from a study of technical replicates of blood from several donors (dated by TCRdb to about 2017). The receptor library was made with the immunoSEQ multiplex PCR assay. What TCRdb holds here is the immuneACCESS table cut down to in-frame rearrangements. Part of the clones is not present; checked against another copy, under half of the missing clones reflect an unresolved V gene, and the others are unexplained. For this sample the table gives some 93,000 clones, of which nearly 97% were detected only once. About 0.26% of the sample is held by the ten biggest clonotypes.

The sequencing sample was made of T cells isolated from PBMCs. Recombination linked TRBV15 to TRBJ2-1, and 9 junctional nucleotides match TRBD2. This TCR was recovered from a human donor in good health. The DNA sequence reads TGTGCCACCAGCAGAGCGCCTAGCGGGGCAAATGAGCAGTTCTTC. Its translation is CATSRAPSGANEQFF.